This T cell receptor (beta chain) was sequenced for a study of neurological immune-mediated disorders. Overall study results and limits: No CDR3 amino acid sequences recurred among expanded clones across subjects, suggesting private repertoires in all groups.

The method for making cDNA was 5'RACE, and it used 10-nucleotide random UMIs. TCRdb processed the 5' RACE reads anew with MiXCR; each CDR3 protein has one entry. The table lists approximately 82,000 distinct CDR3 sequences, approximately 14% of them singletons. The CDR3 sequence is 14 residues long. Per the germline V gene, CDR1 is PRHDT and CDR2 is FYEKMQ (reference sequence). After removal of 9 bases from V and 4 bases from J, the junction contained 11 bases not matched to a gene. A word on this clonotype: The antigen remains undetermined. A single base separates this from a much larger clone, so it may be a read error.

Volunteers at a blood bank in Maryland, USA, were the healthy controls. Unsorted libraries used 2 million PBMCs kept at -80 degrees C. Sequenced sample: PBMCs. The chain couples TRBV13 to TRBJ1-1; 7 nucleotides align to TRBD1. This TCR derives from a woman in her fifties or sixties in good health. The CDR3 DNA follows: TGTGCCAGTGGAGGGGGCGATTTATCCACTGAAGCTTTCTTT. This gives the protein CASGGGDLSTEAFF.